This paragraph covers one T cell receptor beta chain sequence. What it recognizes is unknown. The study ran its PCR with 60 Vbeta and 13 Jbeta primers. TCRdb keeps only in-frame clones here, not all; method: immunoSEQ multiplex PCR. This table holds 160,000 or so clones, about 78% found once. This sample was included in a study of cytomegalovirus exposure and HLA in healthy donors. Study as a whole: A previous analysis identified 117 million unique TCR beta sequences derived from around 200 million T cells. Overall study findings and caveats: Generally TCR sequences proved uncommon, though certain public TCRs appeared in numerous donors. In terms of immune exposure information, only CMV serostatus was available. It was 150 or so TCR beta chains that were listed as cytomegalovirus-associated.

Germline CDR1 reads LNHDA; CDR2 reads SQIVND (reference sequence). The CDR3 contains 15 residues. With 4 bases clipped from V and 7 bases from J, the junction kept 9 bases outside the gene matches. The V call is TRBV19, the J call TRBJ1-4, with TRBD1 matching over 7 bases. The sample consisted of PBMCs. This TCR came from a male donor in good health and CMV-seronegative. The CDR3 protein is CASSTSRDSFEKLFF. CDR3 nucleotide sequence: TGTGCCAGTAGTACCTCCCGGGACAGCTTTGAAAAACTGTTTTTT.